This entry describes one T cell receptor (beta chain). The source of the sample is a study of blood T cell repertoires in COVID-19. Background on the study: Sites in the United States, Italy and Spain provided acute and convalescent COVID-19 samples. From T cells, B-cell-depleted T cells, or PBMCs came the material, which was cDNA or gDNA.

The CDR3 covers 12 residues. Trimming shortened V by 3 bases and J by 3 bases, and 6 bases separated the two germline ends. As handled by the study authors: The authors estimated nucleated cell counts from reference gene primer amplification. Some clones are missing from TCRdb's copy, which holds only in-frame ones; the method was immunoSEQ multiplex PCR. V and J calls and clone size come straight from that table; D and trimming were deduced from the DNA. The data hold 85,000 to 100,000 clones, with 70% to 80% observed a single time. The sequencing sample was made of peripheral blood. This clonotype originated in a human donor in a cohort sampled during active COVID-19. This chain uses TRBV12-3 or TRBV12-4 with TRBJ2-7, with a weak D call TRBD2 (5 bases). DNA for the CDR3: TGTGCCAGCAGTTTGAGGGTCTACGAGCAGTACTTC. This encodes CASSLRVYEQYF.